This TCR beta chain was obtained from a study of shared clonotypes between healthy human individuals. The study's findings and limits: Of the naive CD4 clonotypes, roughly 5.5% were shared across a few donors. A small donor pool kept down the genetic and exposure-history diversity that was represented. Relative to clonotypes present in all four donors, those not shared had lower generation probabilities.

The CDR3 has 16 amino acids. Trimming took 2 bases from V and 2 from J; bases not matched to a gene: 5. Germline CDR1 MGHRA, CDR2 YSYEKL. Points on this clone: Its antigen is undetermined.

The run depth of the assay was deep. TCRdb's copy holds only in-frame clones and misses some; the assay was immunoSEQ multiplex PCR. The sample has roughly 1,600,000 clones; around 98.5% are singletons. The sequencing sample was made of naive CD4+ T cells sorted from blood. Subset reported: CD45RA+ positively selected. V usage is TRBV4-1 and J usage is TRBJ2-5; 10 bases are a match to TRBD2. The source is a man aged 30 to 45 in good health. The CDR3 DNA is TGCGCCAGCAGCCAAAGACTAGCGGGTGCTCAAGAGACCCAGTACTTC. This encodes CASSQRLAGAQETQYF.